Each of the 4 T cell receptor beta chains below was sequenced from the same sample in a study of T-cell reconstitution after alpha-beta-depleted transplantation in children. Preparation of the TCRbeta library used unique molecular identifiers. TCRdb called the PCR reads again in MiXCR, with one record for every CDR3 protein. The data show nearly 350,000 distinct CDR3 sequences, 16% seen once. Sequencing was performed on PBMCs, mostly from graft donor cells, taken 360 days after TCRalphabeta/CD19-depleted stem cell transplant. The source is a male patient between 2 and 15 years old who had a stem cell transplant for acute lymphoblastic leukemia, so the T cells may come from the graft donor.

This clonotype was picked up a small number of times. The V call is TRBV6-1, the J call TRBJ2-1; 14 nucleotides align to TRBD2. Trimming took 2 bases from V and 7 from J; bases not matched to a gene: 4. CDR3 length: 16 amino acids. CDR1 and CDR2 from the germline V gene are MNHNS and SASEGT. The CDR3 DNA reads as TGTGCCAGCAGTGAAAGGGGACTAGCGGGAGTTAATGAGCAGTTCTTC. Residues: CASSERGLAGVNEQFF.

This clonotype was seen repeatedly, ten times or more. The gene calls are TRBV7-9 and TRBJ2-2; D is tentatively TRBD1 or TRBD2 (5 bases each). V was shortened by 10 bases and J by 5 bases, with 20 bases between the two germline ends. The germline CDR1 and CDR2 sequences are SEHNR and FQNEAQ (reference sequence). CDR3 length: 15 residues. The CDR3 loop is CATPSWDLWTGELFF. The CDR3 DNA sequence: TGTGCCACCCCCTCGTGGGACCTATGGACCGGGGAGCTGTTTTTT.

The chain uses TRBV7-6 and TRBJ2-1, with 12 bases fitting TRBD2. Trimming removed 5 bases from V and 9 bases from J; junction bases left unmatched: 11. Germline V gene sequence: CDR1 SGHVS, CDR2 FNYEAQ. The CDR3 loop spans 16 amino acids. CDR3 residues: CASSLTLAGGPAEQFF. The CDR3, as DNA: TGTGCCAGCAGCCTCACCCTAGCGGGAGGGCCAGCTGAGCAGTTCTTC.

The CDR3 loop reads CSAGGWGTDTQYF. The CDR3, as DNA: TGCAGTGCTGGGGGGTGGGGCACAGATACGCAGTATTTT. V is TRBV20-1 and J is TRBJ2-3; a weak D match, TRBD2 (6 bases). The CDR3 runs to 13 residues. With 5 bases removed from V and 1 base from J, the gap between germline ends came to 10 bases. CDR1 DFQATT and CDR2 SNEGSKA come from the germline V gene (reference sequence).